These 3 T cell receptor beta chains came from one sample sequenced in a study of cytomegalovirus exposure and HLA in healthy donors (TCRdb year 2017). The library was built by means of the immunoSEQ multiplex PCR assay. The source is immuneACCESS, and TCRdb retained only in-frame sequences with V and J called. Part of the clones is not carried over; for the studies checked, unresolved V genes explain less than half of this, and the remainder is unexplained. The sample table holds fewer than 350,000 clones, of which 70% to 90% were seen once. Of the sample, approximately 0.9% is held by the ten largest clones. Sequencing was done on a sample of PBMCs. These receptors were obtained from a woman between 18 and 29 years old in good health and CMV-seronegative.

The chain recombines TRBV5-4 with TRBJ1-2; TRBD1 is a possible D gene (6 bases). The germline V and J ends were trimmed by 1 base and 2 bases, with 6 bases remaining between them. Germline V gene sequence: CDR1 SGHNT, CDR2 YYREEE (reference sequence). This CDR3 is built from 13 residues. The CDR3 DNA reads TGTGCCAGCAGCTTGAGGGGGAACTATGGCTACACCTTC. Amino acid sequence: CASSLRGNYGYTF. The full variable domain, rest sourced from reference TRBV5-4 and TRBJ1-2, is ETGVTQSPTHLIKTRGQQVTLRCSSQSGHNTVSWYQQALGQGPQFIFQYYREEENGRGNFPPRFSGLQFPNYSSELNVNALELDDSALYLCASSLRGNYGYTFGSGTRLTVV.

The J gene is TRBJ2-7, the V gene TRBV6-1; 7 nucleotides line up with TRBD2. The V gene's germline CDR1 is MNHNS and CDR2 SASEGT. The CDR3 loop spans 16 amino acids. V was clipped by 1 base and J by 0 bases; unmatched bases: 6. The CDR3 loop reads CASSEGVAGSSYEQYF. CDR3 DNA: TGTGCCAGCAGTGAAGGAGTAGCGGGTAGCTCCTACGAGCAGTACTTC.

The rearrangement uses TRBV4-2 and TRBJ1-6, with TRBD1 matching 7 bases. The CDR3 contains 16 residues. J gave up 10 bases and V 0 bases, and 9 bases lay outside the gene matches. Germline V CDR1 and CDR2: LGHNA, YNFKEQ. This CDR3 reads CASSQEGTGVGSPLHF. The CDR3 nucleotides are TGTGCCAGCAGCCAAGAGGGCACAGGGGTAGGATCACCCCTCCACTTT.